The rows below give T cell receptor beta chains drawn from one sample of a study of T cell responses to AZD1222 COVID-19 vaccine. Sequencing was performed with immunoSEQ multiplex PCR; in TCRdb, only in-frame clones are kept and a portion is missing. The repertoire holds over 200,000 clones, with around 94% as singletons. Sequenced here: peripheral blood, sampled 28 days after the second dose of the MenACWY control vaccine. The receptors were gathered from an adult who received the MenACWY meningococcal vaccine as a control. CDR3s include the opening cysteine and the closing phenylalanine or tryptophan. D genes are given only for firm matches. Clone size appears in some rows only: once, few, many, or a class for an expanded clone.

j_call | clone_size | d_call | v_call | cdr3_aa | cdr3_nt
TRBJ1-2 | . | TRBD1 | TRBV7-9 | CASSPGQDDGYTF | TGTGCCAGCAGCCCAGGACAGGATGATGGCTACACCTTC
TRBJ1-2 | . | TRBD1 | TRBV27 | CASSVTGAWINYGYTF | TGTGCCAGCAGTGTGACAGGGGCTTGGATTAACTATGGCTACACCTTC
TRBJ2-1 | . | TRBD1 | TRBV2 | CASSDWDRVNEQFF | TGTGCCAGCAGTGATTGGGACAGGGTTAATGAGCAGTTCTTC
TRBJ1-4 | . | . | TRBV5-1 | CASTRGPNEKLFF | TGCGCCAGCACACGGGGCCCGAATGAAAAACTGTTTTTT
TRBJ2-1 | . | TRBD2 | TRBV7-3 | CASSPTSGSSYNEQFF | TGTGCCAGCAGCCCCACTAGCGGGAGTTCCTACAATGAGCAGTTCTTC
TRBJ1-2 | . | . | TRBV30 | CAWSLRTPLF | TGTGCCTGGAGTTTAAGGACGCCCCTCTTC
TRBJ2-7 | once | . | TRBV30 | CAWSVTGYEQYF | TGTGCCTGGAGTGTTACAGGGTACGAGCAGTACTTC
TRBJ1-3 | . | . | TRBV7-2 | CASSLVTGTGNTIYF | TGTGCCAGCAGCTTAGTAACAGGGACTGGAAACACCATATATTTT
TRBJ2-7 | . | . | TRBV3-1/TRBV3-2 | CASSQGWRGYEQYF | TGTGCCAGCAGCCAAGGGTGGCGGGGCTACGAGCAGTACTTC
TRBJ2-3 | . | . | TRBV5-4 | CASSPRGVGTDTQYF | TGTGCCAGCAGCCCGAGGGGGGTGGGCACAGATACGCAGTATTTT
TRBJ2-1 | . | TRBD2 | TRBV30 | CAWSVASGGYNEQFF | TGTGCCTGGAGTGTTGCTAGCGGGGGATACAATGAGCAGTTCTTC
TRBJ2-7 | . | . | TRBV28 | CASSIKGYGSYEQYF | TGTGCCAGCAGCATTAAGGGTTATGGCTCCTACGAGCAGTACTTC
TRBJ1-2 | . | . | TRBV21-1 | CASSLYGDRARSNGYTF | TGTGCCAGCAGCCTTTATGGCGACAGGGCGCGATCGAATGGCTACACCTTC
TRBJ2-7 | . | TRBD2 | TRBV14 | CASSGAGAGYEQYF | TGTGCCAGCAGCGGAGCGGGAGCTGGATACGAGCAGTACTTC
TRBJ1-1 | once | . | TRBV5-1 | CASSLAPGPGMNTEAFF | TGCGCCAGCAGCTTGGCCCCGGGGCCCGGAATGAACACTGAAGCTTTCTTT
TRBJ1-1 | once | TRBD1 | TRBV30 | CAWGTGTGAFLSAQNTEAFF | TGTGCCTGGGGGACCGGGACAGGGGCTTTTTTGTCCGCTCAGAACACTGAAGCTTTCTTT
TRBJ2-2 | . | . | TRBV6-2/TRBV6-3 | CASSLYMNTGELFF | TGTGCCAGCAGTCTCTACATGAACACCGGGGAGCTGTTTTTT
TRBJ1-1 | . | . | TRBV28 | CASSLYGRGRGVEAFF | TGTGCCAGCAGTTTATATGGCAGGGGAAGAGGAGTTGAAGCTTTCTTT
TRBJ1-4 | . | . | TRBV9 | CASSTGGTAPNEKLFF | TGTGCCAGCAGTACTGGGGGGACCGCTCCTAATGAAAAACTGTTTTTT
TRBJ2-2 | . | . | TRBV12-3/TRBV12-4 | CASSFQGPGELFF | TGTGCCAGCAGTTTCCAGGGACCCGGGGAGCTGTTTTTT
TRBJ1-1 | . | TRBD1 | TRBV2 | CASSEPGKGANTEAFF | TGTGCCAGCAGTGAACCCGGGAAGGGGGCGAACACTGAAGCTTTCTTT
TRBJ1-2 | . | . | TRBV7-3 | CASSLTGQDGYTF | TGTGCCAGCAGCTTAACAGGGCAGGACGGCTACACCTTC
TRBJ1-1 | . | . | TRBV6-5 | CASSKNRVQYTEAFF | TGTGCCAGCAGTAAAAACAGGGTACAATACACTGAAGCTTTCTTT
TRBJ2-3 | once | TRBD2 | TRBV28 | CASSNSGVTDTQYF | TGTGCCAGCAGTAATAGCGGGGTCACAGATACGCAGTATTTT
TRBJ1-6 | . | . | TRBV18 | CASSPWDGNSPLHF | TGTGCCAGCTCACCATGGGACGGAAATTCACCCCTCCACTTT